These T cell receptor beta chains were read from a single sample in a study of blood T cell repertoires in COVID-19. Repertoires were generated with immunoSEQ multiplex PCR, while TCRdb's copy carries only in-frame clones and drops some. The sample holds around 28,000 clones; approximately 76% are singletons and the top ten take about 40%. Sequencing used peripheral blood. These receptors were collected from a man aged 70 or older with acute or convalescent COVID-19. Both conserved end residues are part of each CDR3. Fields, in order: V gene, clone size, J gene, D gene, CDR3 DNA, CDR3 protein. A D gene is named only where the DNA matches it firmly. Not all rows give a size; the values are once, few, many and, for expanded clones, a class.

v_gene: TRBV6-4; abundance: NA; j_gene: TRBJ1-2; d_gene: TRBD1; CDR3nt: TGTGCCAGCAGCCGGACAGGGGACTATGGCTACACCTTC; CDR3aa: CASSRTGDYGYTF
v_gene: TRBV4-2; abundance: NA; j_gene: TRBJ2-1; d_gene: TRBD2; CDR3nt: TGTGCCAGCAGCCAAGGAACGGGGGGAAACAATGAGCAGTTCTTC; CDR3aa: CASSQGTGGNNEQFF
v_gene: TRBV6-4; abundance: NA; j_gene: TRBJ1-1; d_gene: NA; CDR3nt: TGTGCCAGCAGTGAGGGCAGGGGCACTGAAGCTTTCTTT; CDR3aa: CASSEGRGTEAFF
v_gene: TRBV3-1/TRBV3-2; abundance: few; j_gene: TRBJ2-7; d_gene: NA; CDR3nt: TGTGCCAGCAGCCAGAGTTTCAGTTGGACAGTCTCCTACGAGCAGTACTTC; CDR3aa: CASSQSFSWTVSYEQYF
v_gene: TRBV12-3/TRBV12-4; abundance: NA; j_gene: TRBJ1-5; d_gene: TRBD1; CDR3nt: TGTGCCAGCCAGGGGGCGCGGCAGCCCCAGCATTTT; CDR3aa: CASQGARQPQHF
v_gene: TRBV6-5; abundance: NA; j_gene: TRBJ1-2; d_gene: TRBD1; CDR3nt: TGTGCCAGCAGACCCGAGGACAGGGCGTACTATGGCTACACCTTC; CDR3aa: CASRPEDRAYYGYTF
v_gene: TRBV19; abundance: NA; j_gene: TRBJ2-2; d_gene: NA; CDR3nt: TGTGCCATTGCTGCGGAGATTTCCACCGGGGAGCTGTTTTTT; CDR3aa: CAIAAEISTGELFF
v_gene: TRBV28; abundance: once; j_gene: TRBJ1-2; d_gene: TRBD1; CDR3nt: TGTGCCAGCAGGCCCCCGGGACAGACCTATGGCTACACCTTC; CDR3aa: CASRPPGQTYGYTF
v_gene: TRBV6-5; abundance: NA; j_gene: TRBJ1-2; d_gene: NA; CDR3nt: TGTGCCAGCAGATCGACAGGACCGGCGGGCTACACCTTC; CDR3aa: CASRSTGPAGYTF
v_gene: TRBV24-1; abundance: NA; j_gene: TRBJ1-1; d_gene: NA; CDR3nt: TGTGCCACCAGTGCTCGGGAGGACACTGAAGCTTTCTTT; CDR3aa: CATSAREDTEAFF
v_gene: TRBV19; abundance: NA; j_gene: TRBJ1-2; d_gene: NA; CDR3nt: TGTGCCAGTAGCCGAACGGGGGGCGGAAAAGTATCTAACACCTTC; CDR3aa: CASSRTGGGKVSNTF
v_gene: TRBV10-2; abundance: once; j_gene: TRBJ2-2; d_gene: TRBD2; CDR3nt: TGCGCCAGCAGTGAGCCTAGCGGGGACACCGGGGAGCTGTTTTTT; CDR3aa: CASSEPSGDTGELFF
v_gene: TRBV19; abundance: NA; j_gene: TRBJ2-2; d_gene: NA; CDR3nt: TGTGCCAGTATCCAGGCCGGGGGCGGGGAGCTGTTTTTT; CDR3aa: CASIQAGGGELFF
v_gene: TRBV5-4; abundance: NA; j_gene: TRBJ2-1; d_gene: TRBD2; CDR3nt: TGTGCCAGCAGCTTGGGTCGCGGGAGGGTTGGGTACAATGAGCAGTTCTTC; CDR3aa: CASSLGRGRVGYNEQFF
v_gene: TRBV7-2; abundance: NA; j_gene: TRBJ2-7; d_gene: NA; CDR3nt: TGTGCCAGCAGCTTAGCGCGGGCTAACTACGAGCAGTACTTC; CDR3aa: CASSLARANYEQYF
v_gene: TRBV18; abundance: few; j_gene: TRBJ1-2; d_gene: NA; CDR3nt: TGTGCCAGCTCACCATCTCAAGGCAGCAACGATAACGGGGGTGGCTACACCTTC; CDR3aa: CASSPSQGSNDNGGGYTF
v_gene: TRBV25-1; abundance: NA; j_gene: TRBJ2-2; d_gene: TRBD2; CDR3nt: TGTGCCAGCAGTGACCCCCGCGGACTAGCAGGGAACACCGGGGAGCTGTTTTTT; CDR3aa: CASSDPRGLAGNTGELFF
v_gene: TRBV4-1; abundance: NA; j_gene: TRBJ1-5; d_gene: NA; CDR3nt: TGCGCCAGCAGCCAAGGGTTCCAGGGGAGGGGTCAGCCCCAGCATTTT; CDR3aa: CASSQGFQGRGQPQHF
v_gene: TRBV15; abundance: NA; j_gene: TRBJ2-1; d_gene: NA; CDR3nt: TGTGCCACCAGCTCCAACAATGAGCAGTTCTTC; CDR3aa: CATSSNNEQFF
v_gene: TRBV18; abundance: NA; j_gene: TRBJ1-5; d_gene: TRBD1; CDR3nt: TGTGCCAGCTCACCTTTCGGACAGGGCGGAGATCAGCCCCAGCATTTT; CDR3aa: CASSPFGQGGDQPQHF
v_gene: TRBV7-2; abundance: few; j_gene: TRBJ2-1; d_gene: TRBD1; CDR3nt: TGTGCCAGCAGCGATCGGACAGGACATGAGCAGTTCTTC; CDR3aa: CASSDRTGHEQFF
v_gene: TRBV2; abundance: NA; j_gene: TRBJ1-2; d_gene: NA; CDR3nt: TGTGCCAGCAGTGAAGCGCCCGGACAGCGGTATGGCTACACCTTC; CDR3aa: CASSEAPGQRYGYTF
v_gene: TRBV28; abundance: NA; j_gene: TRBJ1-2; d_gene: NA; CDR3nt: TGTGCCAGCACTCTTGGGGGCTTAGGGGACTATGGCTACACCTTC; CDR3aa: CASTLGGLGDYGYTF
v_gene: TRBV30; abundance: few; j_gene: TRBJ1-5; d_gene: TRBD1; CDR3nt: TGTGCCTGGAGTGGGCAGGGGGCTGGTAGCAATCAGCCCCAGCATTTT; CDR3aa: CAWSGQGAGSNQPQHF
v_gene: TRBV7-2; abundance: NA; j_gene: TRBJ1-5; d_gene: NA; CDR3nt: TGTGCCAGCAGCTTAGGGACAGGCAATCAGCCCCAGCATTTT; CDR3aa: CASSLGTGNQPQHF
v_gene: TRBV7-2; abundance: NA; j_gene: TRBJ2-1; d_gene: TRBD2; CDR3nt: TGTGCCAGCAGCTTACCCCGGGGGGGCCCTTATGAGCAGTTCTTC; CDR3aa: CASSLPRGGPYEQFF
v_gene: TRBV12-3/TRBV12-4; abundance: few; j_gene: TRBJ1-3; d_gene: NA; CDR3nt: TGTGCCAGCAGTTTATACTCTGGAAACACCATATATTTT; CDR3aa: CASSLYSGNTIYF
v_gene: TRBV3-1/TRBV3-2; abundance: NA; j_gene: TRBJ2-3; d_gene: TRBD1; CDR3nt: TGTGCCAGCAGCCCACAGGGGCGGTCCACAGATACGCAGTATTTT; CDR3aa: CASSPQGRSTDTQYF
v_gene: TRBV12-3/TRBV12-4; abundance: NA; j_gene: TRBJ2-7; d_gene: NA; CDR3nt: TGTGCCAGCGCGACAAAGAGAAACTACGAGCAGTACTTC; CDR3aa: CASATKRNYEQYF